The clone carrying this T cell receptor (beta chain) occurred once. Its cognate antigen is unknown. These data are taken from a study of OX40 agonist ivuxolimab in advanced cancers. Study outcomes and limitations: Both CD4+ and CD8+ T cell populations in blood had undergone clonal expansion by week 6 at 0.1 to 3.0 mg/kg.

Assay used: immunoSEQ multiplex PCR; TCRdb lists only in-frame clones, some missing. Counted here are 50,000 to 60,000 clones, around four fifths occurring once; the ten biggest clones make up approximately 4.5%. V lost 1 base and J lost 0, with 13 bases in between. The germline V gene encodes CDR1 MGHRA and CDR2 YSYEKL. CDR3 size: 17 residues. The chain uses TRBV4-1 and TRBJ1-5, with no clear D. The input for sequencing was CD4+ or CD8+ T cells sorted from blood, taken in a trial of the OX40 agonist ivuxolimab. The sequence was obtained from an adult with an advanced solid tumor such as melanoma, head and neck, liver or kidney cancer. CDR3 in amino acids: CASSQGTEDYSNQPQHF. CDR3 nucleotide sequence: TGCGCCAGCAGCCAAGGTACCGAGGATTATAGCAATCAGCCCCAGCATTTT.